Presented here are 31 T cell receptor beta chains from one specimen sequenced in a study of shared clonotypes between healthy human individuals. It was CD45RO-negative cells, positively selected for CCR7, that made up naive CD8 cells, with terminally differentiated effector memory CD45RA+ cells excluded. Sequenced by immunoSEQ multiplex PCR; TCRdb stores in-frame clones only, minus some. In the table there are nearly 600,000 clones, around 95% of which are singletons. The sequenced sample consisted of naive CD8+ T cells sorted from blood. The receptors were sampled from a woman aged 25 to 45 in good health.

The chain recombines TRBV12-1 with TRBJ2-7. TRBV12-1 is termed a pseudogene. CDR3 length: 11 residues. CDR3 loop: CASSFACEQYF. The CDR3 DNA follows: TGTGCCAGCAGCTTTGCTTGCGAGCAGTACTTC.

This CDR3 reads CASSLASGTSTDTQYF. CDR3 sequence (DNA): TGTGCCAGCAGTTTGGCTAGCGGGACTAGCACAGATACGCAGTATTTT. The rearrangement uses TRBV28 and TRBJ2-3; the match to TRBD2 covers 9 bases. The CDR3 spans 16 residues. The trim removed 3 bases at V and 0 bases at J, leaving 4 bases unmatched. Germline lookup yields CDR1 MDHEN and CDR2 SYDVKM.

The V call is TRBV10-2, the J call TRBJ2-3; 11 bases fit TRBD2. The CDR3 length is 14 residues. Germline V lookup: CDR1 WSHSY, CDR2 SAAADI. This CDR3 reads CATRLAGRTDTQYF. The CDR3 nucleotides read TGCGCGACCCGACTAGCGGGAAGAACAGATACGCAGTATTTT.

This sequence joins TRBV27 and TRBJ1-2, with D perhaps TRBD1 (5 bases). Trimming took off 7 bases at V and 9 bases at J, with 15 bases between the two ends. Per germline, CDR1 MNHEY and CDR2 SMNVEV (reference sequence). CDR3 size: 12 residues. CDR3 protein: CASTSGGASYTF. DNA of the CDR3: TGTGCCAGCACCTCGGGTGGGGCTAGCTACACCTTC.

This chain connects TRBV6-5 to TRBJ1-1, with D hard to call. The CDR3 contains 13 residues. CDR1 is MNHEY and CDR2 is SVGAGI in the germline V gene. V was trimmed by 3 bases and J by 1 base, leaving 6 bases between them. CDR3 sequence reads: CASSYLANTEAFF. DNA for the CDR3: TGTGCCAGCAGTTATTTAGCGAACACTGAAGCTTTCTTT.

This clone occurred once. The chain joins TRBV28 to TRBJ1-5, with a possible D match to TRBD1 (5 bases). Germline assignment: CDR1 MDHEN and CDR2 SYDVKM. V lost 3 bases and J 4 bases, leaving 13 bases between the germline ends. The CDR3 spans 15 residues. CDR3 amino acids: CASSLVTGGNQPQHF. CDR3 coding DNA: TGTGCCAGCAGTTTGGTTACGGGGGGTAATCAGCCCCAGCATTTT.

This chain connects TRBV13 to TRBJ2-1; TRBD1 or TRBD2 may be the D gene (5 bases each). CDR3 length equals 13 residues. Trimming pared 5 bases from V and 9 bases from J, leaving 14 bases between. Germline V gives CDR1 PRHDT, CDR2 FYEKMQ (reference sequence). The CDR3 loop reads CASSPDSGGEQFF. DNA of the CDR3: TGTGCCAGCAGCCCTGACAGTGGGGGTGAGCAGTTCTTC.

CDR3 in DNA: TGTGCCAGCAGCGTAGAGGGCCCGGAGACCCAGTACTTC. This encodes CASSVEGPETQYF. The chain recombines TRBV9 with TRBJ2-5, with D unresolved. The V and J ends lost 0 bases and 5 bases respectively, with 8 bases between them. Per the germline V gene, CDR1 is SGDLS and CDR2 is YYNGEE. The CDR3 spans 13 residues.

The chain has TRBV4-1 and TRBJ1-2; D not resolved. V lost 0 bases to trimming and J lost 0 bases, with 11 bases between them. Germline CDR1 reads MGHRA; CDR2 reads YSYEKL. The CDR3 is 16 residues long. CDR3 sequence: CASSQDLRWTNYGYTF. CDR3 bases: TGCGCCAGCAGCCAAGATCTCAGGTGGACTAACTATGGCTACACCTTC.

The rearrangement uses TRBV6-4 and TRBJ1-1, with 12 nucleotides matching TRBD1. This CDR3 comprises 16 residues. V lost 6 bases and J lost 5; bases outside the gene matches: 10. Germline CDR1 MRHNA, CDR2 SNTAGT. The CDR3 sequence: CASRSGTGGVGTEAFF. The CDR3 DNA follows: TGTGCCAGCAGATCCGGGACAGGGGGCGTTGGGACTGAAGCTTTCTTT.

The chain couples TRBV7-9 to TRBJ2-7; D might be TRBD2 (6 bases). Germline V gives CDR1 SEHNR, CDR2 FQNEAQ (reference sequence). Trimming took 1 base from V and 6 from J, leaving 19 bases between them. The CDR3 has 16 amino acids. For the CDR3, the DNA is TGTGCCAGCAGCTTAGAACTGAGCGGGCTTCAAGGCGAGCAGTACTTC. The encoded protein is CASSLELSGLQGEQYF.

This chain uses TRBV11-3 with TRBJ2-3; 16 nucleotides align to TRBD2. CDR3 size: 18 residues. The V gene's germline CDR1 is SGHNT and CDR2 YENEEA. The J segment lost 1 base and the V segment lost 5 bases, leaving 6 bases of the junction unmatched. The CDR3 region has the DNA TGTGCCAGCAGCGCCGGGACTAGCGGGAGGGAAGGCACAGATACGCAGTATTTT. Its protein product is CASSAGTSGREGTDTQYF.

V and J are TRBV11-2 and TRBJ1-4; D remains ambiguous. Germline V gene sequence: CDR1 SGHAT, CDR2 FQNNGV. The CDR3 consists of 16 residues. The V and J ends lost 1 base and 0 bases respectively, with 9 bases between them. The CDR3 DNA reads as TGTGCCAGCAGCTTAGTTCCACTTGCAACTAATGAAAAACTGTTTTTT. It translates to CASSLVPLATNEKLFF. Variable domain in full (rest from reference TRBV11-2 and TRBJ1-4): EAGVAQSPRYKIIEKRQSVAFWCNPISGHATLYWYQQILGQGPKLLIQFQNNGVVDDSQLPKDRFSAERLKGVDSTLKIQPAKLEDSAVYLCASSLVPLATNEKLFFGSGTQLSVL.

The V gene is TRBV7-2, the J gene TRBJ2-7, with D unclear. V lost 4 bases and J 2 bases, leaving 12 bases between the germline ends. Germline V gene lookup returns CDR1 SGHTA and CDR2 FQGNSA. This CDR3 comprises 14 residues. CDR3 DNA: TGTGCCAGCAGCTATCCACAGATGACCTACGAGCAGTACTTC. The encoded protein is CASSYPQMTYEQYF.

Comment on this clone: Other nucleotide sequences from this sample produce the same CDR3. The V call is TRBV27, the J call TRBJ2-1; TRBD1 matches at 11 bases. Germline V CDR1 and CDR2: MNHEY, SMNVEV (reference sequence). CDR3 length: 15 residues. V was clipped by 2 bases and J by 4 bases; unmatched bases: 1. Written as DNA, the CDR3 is TGTGCCAGCAGTTTAGGGACAGGGGGATACAATGAGCAGTTCTTC. This sequence encodes CASSLGTGGYNEQFF.

In its sample, this clone was seen once. The V and J genes are TRBV15 and TRBJ2-5, with D unclear. The CDR3 loop spans 12 amino acids. Germline loops: CDR1 LNHNV, CDR2 YYDKDF (reference sequence). Between the trimmed V and J ends, which lost 5 bases and 2 bases, there was a span of 6 bases. CDR3 sequence reads: CATSDLQETQYF. The CDR3 DNA sequence: TGTGCCACCAGCGACTTGCAAGAGACCCAGTACTTC.

The chain carries TRBV7-9 and TRBJ1-5, with D unresolved. The ends were cut back, 0 bases at V and 5 bases at J, with 8 bases in the middle. The germline V gene has CDR1 SEHNR and CDR2 FQNEAQ (reference sequence). CDR3 size: 14 residues. In DNA, the CDR3 is TGTGCCAGCAGCTTAGCTTCAGGTGATCAGCCCCAGCATTTT. This sequence encodes CASSLASGDQPQHF.

This chain connects TRBV7-9 to TRBJ2-1; 9 positions match TRBD2. V dropped 1 base and J dropped 12; count of bases not matched to a gene: 7. The CDR3 covers 14 residues. In germline, CDR1 is SEHNR, CDR2 FQNEAQ (reference sequence). The DNA for the CDR3 is TGTGCCAGCAGCTTAGTGCTGGCGGGAGGGCGGCAGTTCTTC. Protein sequence: CASSLVLAGGRQFF.

CDR3 in DNA: TGCAGCGTTCGGGTCACCTCCTACGAGCAGTACTTC. Translating gives CSVRVTSYEQYF. J is TRBJ2-7 and V is TRBV29-1; no clear D. Deletions cut 5 bases from V and 0 bases from J, with 8 bases between. Germline loops: CDR1 SQVTM, CDR2 ANQGSEA. CDR3 length equals 12 residues.

The sample holds one count of this clone. The gene calls are TRBV27 and TRBJ1-1; D perhaps matches TRBD1 (5 bases). Germline V CDR1 and CDR2: MNHEY, SMNVEV (reference sequence). The CDR3 contains 15 residues. The V and J ends lost 4 bases and 4 bases respectively, with 16 bases between them. The DNA of the CDR3 is TGTGCCAGCAGTTACTACGCAGGGAGTGTCACTGAAGCTTTCTTT. It codes for CASSYYAGSVTEAFF.

The rearrangement uses TRBV10-3 and TRBJ2-7, with 15 bases that match TRBD2. V was pared by 0 bases and J by 4 bases, with 4 bases of the junction left unmatched. The CDR3 runs to 17 residues. CDR1 and CDR2 from the germline V gene are ENHRY and SYGVKD. The CDR3 DNA reads TGTGCCATCAGTGAGTCGGGACTAGCGGGAGGAACATACGAGCAGTACTTC. Translated, it gives CAISESGLAGGTYEQYF.

The chain has TRBV7-7 and TRBJ2-2; no reliable D call. The V gene lost 2 bases and the J gene lost 8 bases, with 9 bases spanning the gap. Germline V gives CDR1 SSHAT, CDR2 FNYEAQ (reference sequence). The CDR3 is made up of 13 amino acids. The DNA for the CDR3 is TGTGCCAGCAGCTTAACATCTAAAGGGGAGCTGTTTTTT. Its protein is CASSLTSKGELFF.

This chain uses TRBV16 with TRBJ1-2; TRBD1 aligns across 9 bases. The CDR3 totals 16 residues. After removal of 4 bases from V and 0 bases from J, the junction contained 6 bases not matched to a gene. Germline V lookup: CDR1 KGHSY, CDR2 FQNENV. The CDR3 protein is CASSLLGQGPNYGYTF. CDR3 in DNA: TGTGCCAGCAGCCTCTTAGGACAGGGGCCTAACTATGGCTACACCTTC.

In this sample, this clone turned up a few times. The rearrangement links TRBV29-1 to TRBJ1-1; possible D gene TRBD1, 5 bases. The germline V gene has CDR1 SQVTM and CDR2 ANQGSEA. CDR3 size: 14 residues. Trimming removed 7 bases at V and 0 bases at J, with 15 bases between. In nucleotides, the CDR3 is TGCAGCGCAGCCATCGGACACCTGAACACTGAAGCTTTCTTT. It codes for CSAAIGHLNTEAFF.

The chain couples TRBV27 to TRBJ1-4; D may be TRBD1 (5 bases). Trimming took off 6 bases at V and 0 bases at J, with 14 bases between the two ends. Germline CDR1 and CDR2: MNHEY and SMNVEV (reference sequence). The length of the CDR3 is 16 residues. The CDR3 coding sequence is TGTGCCAGCAGCCCCTGGGGGGGGACAACTAATGAAAAACTGTTTTTT. This sequence encodes CASSPWGGTTNEKLFF.

This clone was picked up one time. The rearrangement uses TRBV28 and TRBJ2-5; D possibly corresponds to TRBD1 (6 bases). This CDR3 spans 16 amino acids. Trimming pared 5 bases from V and 1 base from J, leaving 17 bases between. CDR1 is MDHEN and CDR2 is SYDVKM in the germline V gene. In nucleotides, the CDR3 is TGTGCCAGCAGTCCACAGGGAACAGGGAGCCAAGAGACCCAGTACTTC. It translates to CASSPQGTGSQETQYF.

V gene TRBV11-2 combines with J gene TRBJ2-7; TRBD1 matches 9 bases. The CDR3 loop spans 14 amino acids. V gave up 5 bases and J gave up 4 bases; unmatched junction bases: 6. Germline assignment: CDR1 SGHAT and CDR2 FQNNGV. The CDR3: CASSAGTGMYEQYF. The CDR3 coding sequence is TGTGCCAGCAGCGCCGGGACAGGGATGTACGAGCAGTACTTC.

The chain carries TRBV4-1 and TRBJ2-7; a possible D gene is TRBD2 (5 bases). Trimming cost V 0 bases and J 4 bases, with 16 bases left between them. The CDR3 contains 16 residues. CDR1 MGHRA and CDR2 YSYEKL come from the germline V gene. CDR3 in amino acids: CASSQEQSRGVYEQYF. CDR3 nucleotides: TGCGCCAGCAGCCAAGAACAGAGCCGGGGTGTTTACGAGCAGTACTTC.

The CDR3 protein is CASSPYPYSNQPQHF. In DNA, the CDR3 is TGTGCCAGCAGCCCGTACCCTTATAGCAATCAGCCCCAGCATTTT. The V and J genes are TRBV7-3 and TRBJ1-5, with unresolved D. CDR1 SGHTA and CDR2 FQGTGA come from the germline V gene. The CDR3 is 15 amino acids. Deletions cut 5 bases from V and 0 bases from J, with 11 bases between.

The CDR3 nucleotides read TGTGCCAGCAGCAATGGACTAGCGGGAGACGCCGGGGAGCTGTTTTTT. It yields the protein CASSNGLAGDAGELFF. V is TRBV5-6 and J is TRBJ2-2; 13 nucleotides align to TRBD2. The junction had 6 bases not matched to a gene; V was cut back by 4 bases and J by 6 bases. Germline CDR1 SGHDT, CDR2 YYEEEE. The CDR3 spans 16 residues.

This rearrangement joins TRBV27 to TRBJ2-7; TRBD1 might be the D (6 bases). The CDR3 contains 13 residues. V shed 0 bases and J shed 3 bases, with 6 bases lying between them. CDR1 and CDR2 from the germline V gene are MNHEY and SMNVEV (reference sequence). CDR3 in amino acids: CASSLSTGYEQYF. The CDR3 DNA sequence: TGTGCCAGCAGTTTATCGACAGGCTACGAGCAGTACTTC.